Listed below are T cell receptor beta chains from one sample, sequenced in a study of molecular identifiers for immune sequencing clone quantification. TCRdb reprocessed the PCR reads via MiXCR and lists one record per CDR3 protein. This table holds approximately 630,000 distinct CDR3 sequences, roughly 27% found once. Sequencing was performed on naive CD8+ T cells from blood, with Jurkat cell RNA spiked in. These receptors were obtained from a human donor in good health. Some libraries in this study had Jurkat cell RNA spiked in. The CDR3 runs from the conserved cysteine through the conserved F or W. The D gene is left open where the match is weak. A row's size may be missing; if present it is once, few, many or a size class.

clone_size	v_call	d_call	j_call	cdr3_aa	cdr3_nt
few	TRBV11-3	TRBD1	TRBJ2-7	CASSLEGTEYEQYF	TGTGCCAGCAGCTTAGAAGGGACAGAGTACGAGCAGTACTTC
many	TRBV6-1	NA	TRBJ1-1	CASSDRRTEAFF	TGTGCCAGCAGTGACCGTCGGACTGAAGCTTTCTTT
NA	TRBV20-1	NA	TRBJ1-4	CSARGVRGGLTNEKLFF	TGCAGTGCTAGAGGGGTCAGGGGCGGCCTTACTAATGAAAAACTGTTTTTT
few	TRBV15	NA	TRBJ2-3	CATSRDPPEGPDTQYF	TGTGCCACCAGCAGAGATCCCCCCGAGGGCCCAGATACGCAGTATTTT
NA	TRBV5-1	NA	TRBJ2-7	CACSWGGGDYEQYF	TGCGCCTGCAGCTGGGGCGGGGGCGACTACGAGCAGTACTTC
many	TRBV5-6	NA	TRBJ1-1	CASSTTNPGTEAFF	TGTGCCAGCAGCACAACTAATCCGGGCACTGAAGCTTTCTTT
many	TRBV4-1	NA	TRBJ2-3	CASSQGSTDTQYF	TGTGCCAGCAGCCAAGGGTCCACAGATACGCAGTATTTT
many	TRBV28	NA	TRBJ1-5	CASSKVTNSNQPQHF	TGTGCCAGCAGTAAGGTTACTAACAGCAATCAGCCCCAGCATTTT
NA	TRBV4-3	NA	TRBJ1-5	CASSHTRDSNQPQHF	TGCGCCAGCAGCCATACCAGGGATAGCAATCAGCCCCAGCATTTT
many	TRBV30	NA	TRBJ1-1	CAYVEGGNTEAFF	TGTGCCTACGTCGAAGGAGGTAACACTGAAGCTTTCTTT
NA	TRBV7-3	NA	TRBJ2-3	CASSLSGAGTDTQYF	TGTGCCAGCAGCTTATCAGGGGCGGGGACAGATACGCAGTATTTT
NA	TRBV6-2/TRBV6-3	NA	TRBJ2-7	CASSLQTYEQYF	TGTGCCAGCTCCCTCCAAACCTACGAGCAGTACTTC
few	TRBV6-5	NA	TRBJ1-2	CASSYLDAANYGYTF	TGTGCCAGCAGTTACTTGGACGCAGCTAACTATGGCTACACCTTC
few	TRBV27	NA	TRBJ2-7	CASSHRPGTSSYEQYF	TGTGCCAGCAGTCACCGTCCCGGGACGAGCTCCTACGAGCAGTACTTC
many	TRBV7-8	NA	TRBJ2-7	CASSLELVPYEQYF	TGTGCCAGCAGCTTAGAACTGGTCCCCTACGAGCAGTACTTC
few	TRBV19	NA	TRBJ1-1	CASSMSTPIYTEAFF	TGTGCCAGTAGTATGTCGACACCTATTTACACTGAAGCTTTCTTT
many	TRBV14	NA	TRBJ1-6	CASSRANSPLHF	TGTGCCAGCAGCCGAGCTAATTCACCCCTCCACTTT
many	TRBV13	TRBD1	TRBJ1-1	CASSFDTQGVDGTEAFF	TGTGCCAGCAGCTTTGATACACAGGGGGTGGATGGCACTGAAGCTTTCTTT
NA	TRBV4-3	TRBD2	TRBJ2-7	CASSQDDGRRDLYEQYF	TGCGCCAGCAGCCAAGATGACGGGAGGAGGGACCTCTACGAGCAGTACTTC
few	TRBV29-1	NA	TRBJ1-1	CSVDRDTEAFF	TGCAGCGTTGACCGGGACACTGAAGCTTTCTTT
NA	TRBV13	NA	TRBJ1-5	CASSGPGGNQPQHF	TGTGCCAGCAGCGGCCCTGGGGGCAATCAGCCCCAGCATTTT
many	TRBV27	NA	TRBJ1-5	CASSLQGLNQPQHF	TGTGCCAGCAGCCTCCAGGGATTAAATCAGCCCCAGCATTTT
many	TRBV7-2	TRBD2	TRBJ2-1	CASSPSGGFNNEQFF	TGTGCCAGCAGCCCTAGCGGGGGATTTAACAATGAGCAGTTCTTC